These T cell receptor beta chains were read from a single sample in a study of molecular identifiers for immune sequencing clone quantification. TCRdb itself ran the PCR reads through MiXCR, one entry per CDR3 protein. This table has 60,000 to 70,000 distinct CDR3 sequences, around 19% appearing once. The specimen sequenced was naive CD8+ T cells from blood, with Jurkat cell RNA spiked in. The source is a human donor in good health. Some libraries in this study had Jurkat cell RNA spiked in. Each CDR3 is given with its conserved first and last residue. The order of the fields is CDR3 length, J gene, V gene, D gene, clone size, CDR3 DNA, CDR3 protein. A D gene is named only where the DNA matches it firmly. Expanded clones are given a class, and other clones once, few, many or no size at all.

16	TRBJ2-1	TRBV19	NA	many	TGTGCCAGTAGTACCCTCCTAGGCCGCGGAGACGGTGAGCAGTTCTTC	CASSTLLGRGDGEQFF
21	TRBJ2-1	TRBV20-1	TRBD2	many	TGCAGTGCTAGAGATGACGCCCGGACAGGCGTAAGCGGGAGGGCGAGGCATGAGCAGTTCTTC	CSARDDARTGVSGRARHEQFF
17	TRBJ2-3	TRBV27	TRBD1	many	TGTGCCAGCAGTACTATCGCGGCAGGGGGCATCACAGATACGCAGTATTTT	CASSTIAAGGITDTQYF
15	TRBJ2-7	TRBV29-1	TRBD2	many	TGCAGCGTTGGGGGGGGGTCGGCTCCTTCCTACGAGCAGTACTTC	CSVGGGSAPSYEQYF
15	TRBJ2-2	TRBV13	NA	few	TGTGCCAGCAGCTTGGTTATAGGTGTTACCGGGGAGCTGTTTTTT	CASSLVIGVTGELFF
19	TRBJ1-4	TRBV11-2	NA	many	TGTGCCAGCAGCTTGATCCCGCGGCCGGCAACAGGATCAAATGAAAAACTGTTTTTT	CASSLIPRPATGSNEKLFF
15	TRBJ2-7	TRBV27	NA	many	TGTGCCAGCAGCCAGGGGGCGGGAGGATTCTACGAGCAGTACTTC	CASSQGAGGFYEQYF
15	TRBJ1-4	TRBV11-2	NA	many	TGTGCCAGCAGCTTTACCCTTGCAACTAATGAAAAACTGTTTTTT	CASSFTLATNEKLFF
13	TRBJ2-1	TRBV6-5	TRBD2	few	TGTGCCAGCAGAGCGGGATCCTACAATGAGCAGTTCTTC	CASRAGSYNEQFF
14	TRBJ1-1	TRBV10-3	NA	many	TGTGCCATCAGTGAAGCAGGGGAGAACACTGAAGCTTTCTTT	CAISEAGENTEAFF
16	TRBJ2-3	TRBV4-2	TRBD2	many	TGTGCCAGCAGCCCAATAGCGGGAGAGGGCACAGATACGCAGTATTTT	CASSPIAGEGTDTQYF
16	TRBJ2-7	TRBV7-8	NA	many	TGTGCCAGCAGCTTGGGGGGCCTATACAAGTCCTACGAGCAGTACTTC	CASSLGGLYKSYEQYF
15	TRBJ2-3	TRBV9	NA	many	TGTGCCAGCAGCGTGTGGGACATATCCACAGATACGCAGTATTTT	CASSVWDISTDTQYF
13	TRBJ1-4	TRBV7-9	NA	many	TGTGCCAGCAGCCTCGATCTTAATGAAAAACTGTTTTTT	CASSLDLNEKLFF
17	TRBJ2-6	TRBV7-9	NA	many	TGTGCCAGCAGCTTAGCTGCAGGGAAAGCTGGGGCCAACGTCCTGACTTTC	CASSLAAGKAGANVLTF
12	TRBJ2-2	TRBV12-3/TRBV12-4	NA	NA	TGTGCCAGCAGTTACCTAATCGGGGAGCTGTTTTTT	CASSYLIGELFF
15	TRBJ1-5	TRBV7-8	NA	many	TGTGCCAGCAGCCCGAAAGTTGGTAGCAATCAGCCCCAGCATTTT	CASSPKVGSNQPQHF
15	TRBJ1-1	TRBV21-1	NA	many	TGTGCCAGGAGAGTGGGCAGGGCAATTAGTCCTGAAGCTTTCTTT	CARRVGRAISPEAFF
14	TRBJ1-5	TRBV30	NA	few	TGTGCCTGGAATTCCGGGGTTGGCAATCAGCCCCAGCATTTT	CAWNSGVGNQPQHF
13	TRBJ2-1	TRBV6-2/TRBV6-3	NA	NA	TGTGCCAGCGTCCGGACTGCCTACAATGAGCAGTTCTTC	CASVRTAYNEQFF
13	TRBJ2-2	TRBV6-6	NA	many	TGTGCCAGCACTGTGAGAAACACCGGGGAGCTGTTTTTT	CASTVRNTGELFF
15	TRBJ2-1	TRBV27	TRBD2	NA	TGTGCCAGCAGCCTACTAGCGGGAGCTCTAAATGAGCAGTTCTTC	CASSLLAGALNEQFF
16	TRBJ1-3	TRBV5-4	NA	many	TGTGCCAGCAGCCAGGGCCCGGGAATCTCTGGAAACACCATATATTTT	CASSQGPGISGNTIYF
16	TRBJ2-2	TRBV2	TRBD1	few	TGTGCCACCCCAGGGGGGGACAGGGTTCAGGACGGGGAGCTGTTTTTT	CATPGGDRVQDGELFF
14	TRBJ1-1	TRBV11-3	NA	many	TGTGCCAGCAGCTTAGCCGGACGGAACACTGAAGCTTTCTTT	CASSLAGRNTEAFF
16	TRBJ2-5	TRBV5-1	TRBD1	many	TGCGCCAGCAGCGTACCGGGACAGGGTCTCGATTTGACCCAGTACTTC	CASSVPGQGLDLTQYF
15	TRBJ2-1	TRBV19	TRBD2	NA	TGTGCCAGCGCCGGGACTAGCGGAGCCTACAATGAGCAGTTCTTC	CASAGTSGAYNEQFF
13	TRBJ2-7	TRBV6-2/TRBV6-3	NA	NA	TGTGCCAACAGTTACTCCTGGAGCTACGAGCAGTACTTC	CANSYSWSYEQYF
15	TRBJ2-7	TRBV20-1	NA	many	TGCAGTGCTAGAGACACGTTATCGGGGTTCTACGAGCAGTACTTC	CSARDTLSGFYEQYF
16	TRBJ2-7	TRBV2	TRBD1	few	TGTGCCAGCAGTCTCTTTTTCGGGACAGGGATTTACGAGCAGTACTTC	CASSLFFGTGIYEQYF
14	TRBJ2-7	TRBV2	TRBD1	many	TGTGCCCAGAGCCCGGGACAGGACTCTTACGAGCAGTACTTC	CAQSPGQDSYEQYF
16	TRBJ2-7	TRBV7-8	TRBD2	NA	TGTGCCAGCAGCCCCGGACGAGCGGGGGTCTCCTACGAGCAGTACTTC	CASSPGRAGVSYEQYF
13	TRBJ2-7	TRBV7-9	NA	NA	TGTGGCAGCAGCTATGGGGGCGGCTACGAGCAGTACTTC	CGSSYGGGYEQYF
17	TRBJ2-4	TRBV3-1	TRBD1	many	TGTGCCAGCAGCCAAGATATCGTTCAGGGGGCTATCGGCATTCAGTACTTC	CASSQDIVQGAIGIQYF
16	TRBJ2-1	TRBV24-1	TRBD2	NA	TGTGCCACCAGTGATTTGGCTAGCGGGAGGGTCAATGAGCAGTTCTTC	CATSDLASGRVNEQFF
16	TRBJ2-1	TRBV6-2/TRBV6-3	TRBD2	many	TGTGCCAGCAGTTATATACCGGGACTAGCCGACAATGAGCAGTTCTTC	CASSYIPGLADNEQFF
14	TRBJ2-7	TRBV21-1	NA	many	TGTGCCAGCAGCAAAGGGACAGGGTCCTACGAGCAGTACTTC	CASSKGTGSYEQYF
15	TRBJ1-5	TRBV5-6	NA	NA	TGTGCCAGCAGCACCTACAGGGAGGGCAATCAGCCCCAGCATTTT	CASSTYREGNQPQHF
12	TRBJ2-2	TRBV29-1	NA	many	TGCAGCGTTGCTTTAGGCACCGGGGAGCTGTTTTTT	CSVALGTGELFF
13	TRBJ2-1	TRBV19	NA	few	TGTGCCAGTAGTCCACAGGGTTCGGATGAGCAGTTCTTC	CASSPQGSDEQFF
14	TRBJ2-5	TRBV28	TRBD1	many	TGTGCCAGCATCCAACAGGGGTTAGGAGAGACCCAGTACTTC	CASIQQGLGETQYF
15	TRBJ2-7	TRBV27	TRBD2	NA	TGTGCCAGCAGTGCACTTAGCGGGAGTGGCTACGAGCAGTACTTC	CASSALSGSGYEQYF
16	TRBJ2-1	TRBV7-8	NA	many	TGTGCCAGCAGGCCCTCGGGCGGCGGCTCCTACAATGAGCAGTTCTTC	CASRPSGGGSYNEQFF
14	TRBJ2-2	TRBV3-1	NA	many	TGTGCCAGCAGCCTTAAAGCTGGGACCGGGGAGCTGTTTTTT	CASSLKAGTGELFF
13	TRBJ2-3	TRBV29-1	TRBD2	many	TGCAGCGTTGTGGCGGGAGTGATAGATACGCAGTATTTT	CSVVAGVIDTQYF